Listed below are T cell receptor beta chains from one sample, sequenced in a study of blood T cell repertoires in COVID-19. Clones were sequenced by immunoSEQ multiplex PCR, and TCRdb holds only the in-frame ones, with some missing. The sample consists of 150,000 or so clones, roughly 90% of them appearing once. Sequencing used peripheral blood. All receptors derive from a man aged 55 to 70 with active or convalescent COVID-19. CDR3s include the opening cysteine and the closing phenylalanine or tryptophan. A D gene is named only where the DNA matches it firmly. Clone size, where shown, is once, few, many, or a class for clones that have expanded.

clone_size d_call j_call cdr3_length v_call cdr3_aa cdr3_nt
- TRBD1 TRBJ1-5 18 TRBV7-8 CASSLESRSRGLYQPQHF TGTGCCAGCAGCTTAGAATCGAGAAGCAGGGGGCTATATCAGCCCCAGCATTTT
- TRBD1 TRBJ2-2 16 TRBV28 CASSLGQGTNTGELFF TGTGCCAGCAGTCTCGGACAGGGGACGAACACCGGGGAGCTGTTTTTT
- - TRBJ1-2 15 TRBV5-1 CASSLEGQGLHGYTF TGCGCCAGCAGCTTGGAGGGGCAGGGCCTACATGGCTACACCTTC
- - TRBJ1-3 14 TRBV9 CASSDETGGNTIYF TGTGCCAGCAGCGACGAGACAGGAGGTAACACCATATATTTT
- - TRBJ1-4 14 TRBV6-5 CASREGGGNEKLFF TGTGCCAGCAGGGAGGGAGGGGGGAACGAAAAACTGTTTTTT
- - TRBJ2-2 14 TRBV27 CASSLLGNTGELFF TGTGCCAGCAGTTTACTAGGGAACACCGGGGAGCTGTTTTTT
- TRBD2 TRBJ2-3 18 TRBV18 CASSPTAGAKETTDTQYF TGTGCCAGCTCACCAACAGCGGGAGCAAAGGAAACCACAGATACGCAGTATTTT
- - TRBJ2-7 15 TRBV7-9 CASSSPGGGSSEQYF TGTGCCAGCAGCTCCCCAGGGGGCGGGAGCTCCGAGCAGTACTTC
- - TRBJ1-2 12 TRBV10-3 CAISETEDGYTF TGTGCCATCAGTGAGACAGAAGATGGCTACACCTTC
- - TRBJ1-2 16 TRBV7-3 CASSLTGPGQNYGYTF TGTGCCAGCAGCTTAACCGGTCCGGGACAAAACTATGGCTACACCTTC
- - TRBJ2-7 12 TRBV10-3 CAISDLGYEQYF TGTGCCATCAGTGACCTCGGTTACGAGCAGTACTTC
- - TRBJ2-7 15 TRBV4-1 CASSQGDSSSYEQYF TGCGCCAGCAGCCAAGGCGACAGTAGCTCCTACGAGCAGTACTTC
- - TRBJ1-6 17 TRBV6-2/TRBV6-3 CASSSLLKMGQSSPLHF TGTGCCAGCAGTTCCTTACTCAAGATGGGGCAGAGTTCACCCCTCCACTTT
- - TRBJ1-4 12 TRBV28 CASRRHGEKLFF TGTGCCAGCAGGCGGCATGGTGAAAAACTGTTTTTT
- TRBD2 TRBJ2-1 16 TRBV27 CASSSLLAGGLGEQFF TGTGCCAGCAGTTCCCTCCTAGCGGGGGGGCTCGGGGAGCAGTTCTTC
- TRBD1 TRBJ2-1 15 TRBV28 CASSSGDRGWDEQFF TGTGCCAGCAGTTCAGGGGACAGGGGGTGGGATGAGCAGTTCTTC
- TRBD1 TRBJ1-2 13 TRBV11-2 CASSSRGTVGYTF TGTGCCAGCAGCTCTAGGGGGACAGTTGGCTACACCTTC
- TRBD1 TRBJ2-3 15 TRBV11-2 CASSLRQGAVDTQYF TGTGCCAGCAGCTTACGACAGGGGGCGGTGGATACGCAGTATTTT
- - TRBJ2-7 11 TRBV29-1 CSVDLGAEQYF TGCAGCGTTGATTTAGGGGCCGAGCAGTACTTC
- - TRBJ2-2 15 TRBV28 CASSSTGPITGELFF TGTGCCAGCAGTTCAACAGGTCCTATAACCGGGGAGCTGTTTTTT
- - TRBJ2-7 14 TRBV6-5 CASRPPVGGLQWYF TGTGCCAGCAGGCCGCCCGTTGGAGGGCTTCAATGGTACTTC
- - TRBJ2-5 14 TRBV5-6 CASSRDSFGETQYF TGTGCCAGCAGCCGCGACAGCTTCGGGGAGACCCAGTACTTC
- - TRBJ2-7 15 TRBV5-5 CASSLDLVRSYEQYF TGTGCCAGCAGCCTGGACCTAGTGAGAAGCTACGAGCAGTACTTC
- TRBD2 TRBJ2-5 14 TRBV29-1 CSSDLAGAQETQYF TGCAGCTCTGACCTAGCGGGGGCTCAAGAGACCCAGTACTTC
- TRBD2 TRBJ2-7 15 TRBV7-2 CASSPQAGETYEQYF TGTGCCAGCAGCCCTCAAGCGGGGGAGACCTACGAGCAGTACTTC
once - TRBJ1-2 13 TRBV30 CAWSGTLIGGYTF TGTGCCTGGTCCGGGACTTTAATAGGGGGCTACACCTTC
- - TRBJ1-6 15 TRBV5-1 CASSLGVGGNSPLHF TGCGCCAGCAGCTTGGGGGTAGGGGGTAATTCACCCCTCCACTTT
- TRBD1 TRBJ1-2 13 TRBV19 CASRGQGVDGYTF TGTGCCAGTAGGGGACAGGGGGTAGATGGCTACACCTTC
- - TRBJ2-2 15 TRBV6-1 CASSEQGLNTGELFF TGTGCCAGCAGTGAACAGGGGCTGAACACCGGGGAGCTGTTTTTT
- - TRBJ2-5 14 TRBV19 CASSIGRPKETQYF TGTGCCAGTAGTATAGGCAGGCCCAAGGAGACCCAGTACTTC
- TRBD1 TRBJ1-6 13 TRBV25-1 CASSHRGNSPLHF TGTGCCAGCAGTCACAGGGGAAATTCACCCCTCCACTTT
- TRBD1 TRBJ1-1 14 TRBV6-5 CASQKDRVYTEAFF TGTGCCAGCCAGAAGGACAGGGTATACACTGAAGCTTTCTTT
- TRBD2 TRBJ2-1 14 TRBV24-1 CATSGASGSNEQFF TGTGCCACCTCCGGGGCTAGCGGGAGTAATGAGCAGTTCTTC
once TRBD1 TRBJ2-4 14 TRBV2 CASMRGPPADIQYF TGTGCCAGCATGAGGGGGCCGCCGGCGGACATTCAGTACTTC
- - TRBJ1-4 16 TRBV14 CASSQEPGQINEKLFF TGTGCCAGCAGCCAAGAACCAGGACAGATAAATGAAAAACTGTTTTTT
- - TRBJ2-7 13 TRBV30 CAWTKDSSYEQYF TGTGCCTGGACGAAAGACAGCAGCTACGAGCAGTACTTC
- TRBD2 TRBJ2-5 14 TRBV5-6 CASSLSGGQETQYF TGTGCCAGCAGCTTATCGGGGGGACAAGAGACCCAGTACTTC